The 2 T cell receptor beta chains reported below all come from one sample, sequenced in a study of blood T cell repertoires in COVID-19. Only in-frame clones appear in the TCRdb table, and some are missing; sequencing was by immunoSEQ multiplex PCR. The sample shows about 98,000 clones, 70% to 90% of them seen only once. The sample comprised peripheral blood. The receptors originated from an older man with acute or convalescent COVID-19.

The chain recombines TRBV20-1 with TRBJ2-1, with 7 bases identical to TRBD1. Looked up from germline, CDR1 is DFQATT and CDR2 is SNEGSKA (reference sequence). The J segment lost 1 base and the V segment lost 6 bases, leaving 12 bases of the junction unmatched. CDR3 length: 16 residues. As DNA, the CDR3 is TGCAGTGCGAGTTACAGGGGAGTAGGGTCCTACAATGAGCAGTTCTTC. It encodes CSASYRGVGSYNEQFF.

The chain links TRBV19 to TRBJ1-5; 8 bases fit TRBD1. The CDR3 is made up of 17 amino acids. J was trimmed by 6 bases and V by 4 bases; bases with no gene match: 14. Germline V lookup: CDR1 LNHDA, CDR2 SQIVND (reference sequence). CDR3 nucleotide sequence: TGTGCCAGTAGTAGTAGTATCCGCCGGGACAGGACTCAGCCCCAGCATTTT. Translating it yields CASSSSIRRDRTQPQHF.